A single sample gave rise to the 31 T cell receptor beta chains below, sequenced in a study of T cells expressing NK-cell markers. One entry per CDR3 protein, without DNA, is what TCRdb gives after re-calling the 5' RACE reads. The listing records a few hundred thousand distinct CDR3 sequences. The sequenced sample consisted of blood T cells: a sorted CD56 or NKG2C T cell subset, CD4+ or CD8+ T cells, or bulk PBMC T cells (not recorded which). The receptors derive from a woman aged 45-65 years in good health.

The rearrangement uses TRBV10-3 and TRBJ2-1; TCRdb picks TRBD2, but there is no DNA to check that call. This CDR3 region has 12 residues. Per germline, CDR1 ENHRY and CDR2 SYGVKD. CDR3: CAIKTSGDEQFF.

V usage is TRBV7-2 and J usage is TRBJ2-5; TCRdb's D call, TRBD1, is unchecked because there is no DNA. CDR3 length equals 14 residues. CDR1 is SGHTA and CDR2 is FQGNSA in the germline V gene. CDR3 region: CASSLMGGTETQYF.

Here the CDR3 reads CASSPTVSGNTIYF. V and J are TRBV6-5 and TRBJ1-3; the D call from TCRdb, TRBD1, cannot be confirmed without DNA. Germline CDR1 and CDR2: MNHEY and SVGAGI. This CDR3 has 14 amino acids.

The rearrangement joins TRBV6-5 to TRBJ2-3; TCRdb names TRBD1, which stays unverified in the absence of DNA. Germline V gene lookup returns CDR1 MNHEY and CDR2 SVGAGI. The CDR3 is 15 residues long. CDR3 region: CANGPVGDRTDTQYF.

The chain's CDR3 is CASSRTGGFQPQHF. This chain joins TRBV3-1 and TRBJ1-5; without DNA, the TCRdb call of TRBD1 cannot be checked. CDR1 and CDR2 from the germline V gene are LGHDT and YNNKEL (reference sequence). The CDR3 consists of 14 residues.

The chain couples TRBV14 to TRBJ2-4; TCRdb proposes TRBD2, but this gene call is untestable without DNA. The germline gives CDR1 SGHDN, CDR2 FVKESK. The CDR3 length is 15 residues. This chain's CDR3 is CASSQDGSGGRIQYF.

The J gene is TRBJ1-5, the V gene TRBV29-1. Germline loops: CDR1 SQVTM, CDR2 ANQGSEA. CDR3 length equals 12 residues. The CDR3 loop reads CSVGQEGLAQHF.

The chain uses TRBV14 and TRBJ2-6. From germline, CDR1 is SGHDN and CDR2 FVKESK. This CDR3 comprises 15 residues. CDR3 protein: CASSHRELRANVLTF.

The rearrangement uses TRBV20-1 and TRBJ1-1. The CDR3 is made up of 14 amino acids. Germline CDR1 is DFQATT and CDR2 is SNEGSKA (reference sequence). CDR3 residues: CSASKMVGLGEAFF.

The genes are TRBV6-5 and TRBJ2-6; TCRdb reports TRBD1, a call that lacks DNA to check it against. Germline V gene data show CDR1 as MNHEY and CDR2 as SVGAGI. The CDR3 is made up of 16 amino acids. CDR3 residues: CASVSGHLSGANVLTF.

CDR3 amino acids: CASSERSFSGQAFF. The J gene is TRBJ1-1, the V gene TRBV2. The CDR3 runs to 14 residues. In germline, CDR1 is SNHLY, CDR2 FYNNEI.

This sequence joins TRBV29-1 and TRBJ1-2; no DNA is available, so the TRBD1 call from TCRdb remains unchecked. Germline assignment: CDR1 SQVTM and CDR2 ANQGSEA. This CDR3 contains 16 residues. CDR3 loop: CSVEPTTGRPNYGYTF. Full variable domain (rest looked up from reference TRBV29-1 and TRBJ1-2): SAVISQKPSRDICQRGTSLTIQCQVDSQVTMMFWYRQQPGQSLTLIATANQGSEATYESGFVIDKFPISRPNLTFSTLTVSNMSPEDSSIYLCSVEPTTGRPNYGYTFGSGTRLTVV.

This chain connects TRBV24-1 to TRBJ2-3; lacking DNA, the TRBD2 call made by TCRdb goes unchecked. This CDR3 is built from 17 residues. Germline-derived CDR1 and CDR2 are KGHDR and SFDVKD. This CDR3 reads CATSAALAGAVPDTQYF.

The rearrangement links TRBV4-1 to TRBJ2-5; TCRdb selects TRBD2, and the lack of DNA leaves this call unchecked. Looked up from germline, CDR1 is MGHRA and CDR2 is YSYEKL. The CDR3 extends over 16 amino acids. The CDR3 protein is CASSQDDSGPQKTQYF.

The rearrangement uses TRBV27 and TRBJ1-6; TCRdb calls TRBD1, which cannot be checked without DNA. There are 13 residues in the CDR3. CDR1 is MNHEY and CDR2 is SMNVEV in the germline V gene (reference sequence). The CDR3 here is CASSLFRDSPLHF.

The chain has TRBV11-3 and TRBJ2-1; TCRdb's assignment of TRBD1 cannot be checked, as there is no DNA. The CDR3 consists of 17 residues. Germline V lookup: CDR1 SGHNT, CDR2 YENEEA. CDR3 sequence: CASSPRFAGALTSEQFF.

The chain recombines TRBV5-1 with TRBJ2-1; the D gene TCRdb calls, TRBD2, cannot be checked with no DNA. Germline V gene lookup returns CDR1 SGHRS and CDR2 YFSETQ. This CDR3 is 14 amino acids long. The CDR3 is CASTFLAARDEQFF.

The chain couples TRBV6-6 to TRBJ2-1. Germline CDR1 MNHNY, CDR2 SVGAGI (reference sequence). This CDR3 contains 13 residues. CDR3 amino acids: CASSLQLYNEQFF.

The chain recombines TRBV29-1 with TRBJ1-1; TCRdb outputs TRBD1, but without DNA this stays unchecked. The CDR3 covers 15 residues. CDR1 is SQVTM and CDR2 is ANQGSEA in the germline V gene. The CDR3 reads CSASFRQGMNTEAFF.

The chain has TRBV24-1 and TRBJ2-1; TCRdb outputs TRBD2, but without DNA this stays unchecked. Germline V gives CDR1 KGHDR, CDR2 SFDVKD. CDR3 length equals 16 residues. The CDR3 reads CATSDPGLAGGNEQFF.

V and J are TRBV5-1 and TRBJ1-3. Germline V CDR1 and CDR2: SGHRS, YFSETQ. The CDR3 runs to 15 residues. CDR3 protein: CASSLTFVSGNTIYF.

The chain has TRBV4-1 and TRBJ2-3; no DNA is available, so the TRBD1 call from TCRdb remains unchecked. Germline V CDR1 and CDR2: MGHRA, YSYEKL. This CDR3 is built from 18 residues. CDR3 in amino acids: CASSQDPTGTGSQDTQYF.

The gene calls are TRBV7-9 and TRBJ2-1; there is no DNA to check the TCRdb D call of TRBD1. The CDR3 runs to 13 residues. Germline values: CDR1 SEHNR, CDR2 FQNEAQ (reference sequence). The CDR3: CASSRPDRNEQFF. Variable domain in full (rest from reference TRBV7-9 and TRBJ2-1): DTGVSQNPRHKITKRGQNVTFRCDPISEHNRLYWYRQTLGQGPEFLTYFQNEAQLEKSRLLSDRFSAERPKGSFSTLEIQRTEQGDSAMYLCASSRPDRNEQFFGPGTRLTVL.

This sequence joins TRBV18 and TRBJ2-2. The CDR3 contains 13 residues. Germline V gene data show CDR1 as KGHSH and CDR2 as LQKENI. The CDR3 is CASSPAPTGELFF. The variable domain in full, with the rest retrieved from reference TRBV18 and TRBJ2-2, is NAGVMQNPRHLVRRRGQEARLRCSPMKGHSHVYWYRQLPEEGLKFMVYLQKENIIDESGMPKERFSAEFPKEGPSILRIQQVVRGDSAAYFCASSPAPTGELFFGEGSRLTVL.

This chain links TRBV14 with TRBJ2-5; there is no DNA to check the TCRdb D call of TRBD2. CDR1 is SGHDN, CDR2 FVKESK, per germline. This CDR3 has 15 residues. The CDR3 spells CASSQRDYRLETQYF.

The gene calls are TRBV12-3 or TRBV12-4 and TRBJ2-7; the TCRdb D gene call, TRBD1, has no DNA to confirm it. This CDR3 comprises 13 residues. The CDR3 region is CASSPGAQGEQYF.

The rearrangement links TRBV3-1 to TRBJ2-5. Germline V lookup: CDR1 LGHDT, CDR2 YNNKEL (reference sequence). This CDR3 spans 15 amino acids. This CDR3 is CASSQGGMMGETQYF.

The V gene is TRBV5-1, the J gene TRBJ2-3; TCRdb's D call, TRBD2, is unchecked because there is no DNA. CDR1 is SGHRS and CDR2 is YFSETQ in the germline V gene. The length of the CDR3 is 16 residues. CDR3 region: CASSSRGTSDTDTQYF.

The chain is built from TRBV3-1 and TRBJ2-5; TCRdb returns TRBD2, unconfirmable since there is no DNA. Germline V gene lookup returns CDR1 LGHDT and CDR2 YNNKEL (reference sequence). The CDR3 is 16 residues long. CDR3 in amino acids: CASSRTLASGQETQYF.

The chain is built from TRBV27 and TRBJ2-3; TCRdb designates TRBD2, a call that cannot be tested without DNA. Germline lookup yields CDR1 MNHEY and CDR2 SMNVEV (reference sequence). The CDR3 sequence is 14 residues long. This CDR3 is CASPELAATDTQYF.

V and J are TRBV29-1 and TRBJ2-4; TCRdb proposes TRBD1, but this gene call is untestable without DNA. The germline V gene has CDR1 SQVTM and CDR2 ANQGSEA. There are 14 residues in the CDR3. CDR3 sequence reads: CSVQGRVGKNIQYF.